This TCR beta chain was retrieved from a study of blood T cell repertoires in COVID-19. At the level of the study: Researchers got acute and convalescent COVID-19 samples from the United States, Italy and Spain.

Seattle patient enrollment occurred during active infection, with longitudinal follow-up thereafter. The germline V gene encodes CDR1 SNHLY and CDR2 FYNNEI. Unmatched junction bases numbered 2, after V lost 8 bases and J lost 2 bases. There are 14 residues in the CDR3. In the source study's methods: Scientists estimated how many nucleated cells there were by amplifying reference gene primers. Assay: immunoSEQ multiplex PCR; the TCRdb copy retains only in-frame clones and omits some. V, J and clone size reflect that table, while D and trimming were determined from the DNA. The sample includes some 210,000 clones, around 90% of them seen just once.

The sequenced sample consisted of peripheral blood. The V gene is TRBV2, the J gene TRBJ2-1; TRBD1 matches at 11 bases. The origin of this receptor is a man between 60 and 75 years old with COVID-19, enrolled during active disease. The CDR3 loop is CASGGQGAYNEQFF. As DNA, the CDR3 is TGTGCCAGCGGGGGACAGGGGGCCTACAATGAGCAGTTCTTC.